Listed below are T cell receptor beta chains from one sample, sequenced in a study of blood T cell repertoires in COVID-19. The table came from immunoSEQ multiplex PCR; TCRdb's copy has only in-frame clones and leaves some out. The sample has about 260,000 clones; roughly 86% are singletons. Sequenced input: peripheral blood. All receptors derive from a man aged 18 to 35 with active or convalescent COVID-19. Both conserved end residues are part of each CDR3. Each record gives: clone size, D gene, J gene, V gene, CDR3 DNA, CDR3 protein. A D gene is named only where the DNA matches it firmly. Some rows mark clone size as missing; the rest say once, few, many or name a class of expanded clone.

>NA|NA|TRBJ1-5|TRBV3-1/TRBV3-2
TGTGCCAGCAGCCAAACAAATCAGCCCCAGCATTTT
CASSQTNQPQHF
>NA|NA|TRBJ1-4|TRBV19
TGTGCCAGTAGTGATCAAGGCACAGGGTGGGGAACTAATGAAAAACTGTTTTTT
CASSDQGTGWGTNEKLFF
>NA|TRBD1|TRBJ1-1|TRBV6-5
TGTGCCAGCAGTTCCACAGGGGTTGAAGCTTTCTTT
CASSSTGVEAFF
>once|TRBD1|TRBJ1-2|TRBV12-3/TRBV12-4
TGTGCCAGCAGTTTAGAGACAGGGGATGGCTACACCTTC
CASSLETGDGYTF
>NA|TRBD1|TRBJ2-7|TRBV11-3
TGTGCCAGCAGCTATCGGGACAGGGGACACTACGAGCAGTACTTC
CASSYRDRGHYEQYF
>NA|NA|TRBJ2-6|TRBV7-6
TGTGCCAGCAGCCCAGTGGGAGTAAGGGCCTCTGGGGCCAACGTCCTGACTTTC
CASSPVGVRASGANVLTF
>NA|NA|TRBJ1-5|TRBV6-1
TGTGCCAGCAGTGAAAGAGGTAACCTCGGACAGCCCCAGCATTTT
CASSERGNLGQPQHF
>NA|TRBD2|TRBJ2-1|TRBV2
TGTGCCAGCAGTGATAGGGCTAGCGGGCTCCATGAGCAGTTCTTC
CASSDRASGLHEQFF
>NA|NA|TRBJ2-1|TRBV29-1
TGCAGCGTTGTTCTCTTCGCAACAGGGCTCGGGTACAATGAGCAGTTCTTC
CSVVLFATGLGYNEQFF
>NA|NA|TRBJ1-1|TRBV4-2
TGTGCCAGCAGCCAAGATGGGGGGGGTGACACTGAAGCTTTCTTT
CASSQDGGGDTEAFF
>NA|NA|TRBJ2-7|TRBV7-2
TGTGCCAGCAGCTTAAGGGGGGGGACTACCTACTACGAGCAGTACTTC
CASSLRGGTTYYEQYF
>NA|NA|TRBJ1-3|TRBV3-1/TRBV3-2
TGTGCCAGCAGCCAGGATCCGGGGGACACCATATATTTT
CASSQDPGDTIYF
>NA|NA|TRBJ1-4|TRBV7-8
TGTGCCAGCAGAAAACTTGGGGTCCTGGGAAGCGGGGAAAAACTGTTTTTT
CASRKLGVLGSGEKLFF
>NA|NA|TRBJ2-3|TRBV7-2
TGTGCCAGCAGCTTAGTTTGGTCTAGCCGAACAGATACGCAGTATTTT
CASSLVWSSRTDTQYF
>NA|TRBD1|TRBJ1-1|TRBV2
TGTGCCAGCAGTGAAAGGGGGCGGAACACTGAAGCTTTCTTT
CASSERGRNTEAFF
>NA|NA|TRBJ1-2|TRBV3-1/TRBV3-2
TGTGCCAGCAGCCACGGCTATGGCTACACCTTC
CASSHGYGYTF
>many|NA|TRBJ1-5|TRBV7-2
TGTGCCAGCAGTTCGGACTGGGCGAGCAATCAGCCCCAGCATTTT
CASSSDWASNQPQHF
>NA|NA|TRBJ2-6|TRBV7-9
TGTGCCAGCAGCAACCTACCAGGGCGCTCTGGGGCCAACGTCCTGACTTTC
CASSNLPGRSGANVLTF
>NA|TRBD2|TRBJ2-3|TRBV24-1
TGTGCCACCATATCTAGCGGGAGTACAGATACGCAGTATTTT
CATISSGSTDTQYF
>NA|NA|TRBJ1-6|TRBV28
TGTGCCAGCAGTCCACTCTACTCACCCCTCCACTTT
CASSPLYSPLHF
>NA|NA|TRBJ2-7|TRBV15
TGTGCCACAATCACAAGTCCAGGCGTCTACGAGCAGTACTTC
CATITSPGVYEQYF
>once|NA|TRBJ1-1|TRBV30
TGTGCCTGGAGTGTACTAAAAACTGAAGCTTTCTTT
CAWSVLKTEAFF
>NA|TRBD2|TRBJ2-3|TRBV6-5
TGTGCCAGCAGTCTAGAGCGGGGGAGCACAGATACGCAGTATTTT
CASSLERGSTDTQYF
>NA|NA|TRBJ1-2|TRBV19
TGTGCCAGTAGATACGGGGGATTGGATAACTATGGCTACACCTTC
CASRYGGLDNYGYTF
>NA|NA|TRBJ1-2|TRBV5-5
TGTGCCAGCACTTCAGATTACTATGGCTACACCTTC
CASTSDYYGYTF
>NA|NA|TRBJ2-2|TRBV9
TGTGCCAGCAGCGTCTCTCAGGTCCCCGGGGAGCTGTTTTTT
CASSVSQVPGELFF
>few|NA|TRBJ1-2|TRBV6-5
TGTGCCACCTGGGAACTCGGGACAACTCATGGCTACACCTTC
CATWELGTTHGYTF
>NA|NA|TRBJ2-1|TRBV5-5
TGTGCCAGCAGCTTAACAGCCCAAGCAGGCTACAATGAGCAGTTCTTC
CASSLTAQAGYNEQFF
>NA|NA|TRBJ2-2|TRBV30
TGTGCCTGGAGATTGGGGGGAAGGGACACCGGGGAGCTGTTTTTT
CAWRLGGRDTGELFF
>NA|TRBD2|TRBJ2-1|TRBV24-1
TGTGCCACGCGGGAGTCTAGTACGTATGAGCAGTTCTTC
CATRESSTYEQFF
>NA|TRBD2|TRBJ2-3|TRBV7-2
TGTGCCAGCAGCTTAGTTGCTTCTAGCGGGATACAAGATACGCAGTATTTT
CASSLVASSGIQDTQYF
>few|NA|TRBJ1-5|TRBV2
TGTGCCACGAAGGAGGGGATATATCAGCCCCAGCATTTT
CATKEGIYQPQHF
>NA|TRBD1|TRBJ2-1|TRBV6-5
TGTGCCAGCAGAACCGGGACAGGTCGCAATGAGCAGTTCTTC
CASRTGTGRNEQFF
>NA|NA|TRBJ2-7|TRBV19
TGTGCCAGTAGTATAGATCTGCGGGGGCCGAGCGAGCAGTACTTC
CASSIDLRGPSEQYF
>NA|NA|TRBJ1-3|TRBV13
TGTGCCAGCAGCTTAGGCCTTTGGGGGCGATCTGGAAACACCATATATTTT
CASSLGLWGRSGNTIYF
>NA|TRBD1|TRBJ1-6|TRBV5-1
TGCGCCAGCAGCGCTCGACAGGGCGTAGATTCACCCCTCCACTTT
CASSARQGVDSPLHF
>NA|NA|TRBJ2-3|TRBV4-1
TGCGCCAGCAGCCCTGCGGAGACTAGCACAGATACGCAGTATTTT
CASSPAETSTDTQYF
>NA|NA|TRBJ2-1|TRBV6-5
TGTGCCAGCACTTCCTTCGTGGGTCAGGGTGAGCAGTTCTTC
CASTSFVGQGEQFF
>NA|TRBD1|TRBJ1-6|TRBV30
TGTGCCTGGAGTGCAGGGGGTGGATCACCCCTCCACTTT
CAWSAGGGSPLHF
>NA|NA|TRBJ2-5|TRBV25-1
TGTGCCAGCAGGCAGGGTTTAGGAGAGACCCAGTACTTC
CASRQGLGETQYF
>NA|NA|TRBJ1-4|TRBV7-9
TGTGCCAGCAGCCCACGGACAGACAATGAAAAACTGTTTTTT
CASSPRTDNEKLFF
>NA|NA|TRBJ1-2|TRBV19
TGTGCCAGTAGTATTTCGGGGAGTATTCATGGCTACACCTTC
CASSISGSIHGYTF
>NA|TRBD1|TRBJ1-4|TRBV12-3/TRBV12-4
TGTGCCAGCAGTCCCGGGACAGTTGAAAAACTGTTTTTT
CASSPGTVEKLFF
>NA|NA|TRBJ1-2|TRBV12-3/TRBV12-4
TGTGCCAGCAGTTTAAGGGGAACCCTCGGCTACACCTTC
CASSLRGTLGYTF
>NA|NA|TRBJ2-3|TRBV30
TGTGCCGCAGCACAGAGCACAGATACGCAGTATTTT
CAAAQSTDTQYF
>NA|NA|TRBJ1-1|TRBV6-2/TRBV6-3
TGTGCCAGCAGTTACTCGGGGGGACCGCCTTTATTT
CASSYSGGPPLF
>NA|NA|TRBJ2-1|TRBV21-1
TGTGCCAGCAGCGGAGGGGACTACCACCCCCTGAATGAGCAGTTCTTC
CASSGGDYHPLNEQFF
>NA|NA|TRBJ2-4|TRBV11-3
TGTGCCAGCAGCCTAGGGGACACACTAGCCAAAAACATTCAGTACTTC
CASSLGDTLAKNIQYF
>NA|NA|TRBJ1-3|TRBV30
TGTGCCTGGTCCCCCAGGAACTCTGGAAACACCATATATTTT
CAWSPRNSGNTIYF
>NA|TRBD1|TRBJ1-1|TRBV5-4
TGTGCCAGCAGCTTCGGGACAGGGTTAGCGGTTGAAGCTTTCTTT
CASSFGTGLAVEAFF
>NA|NA|TRBJ2-3|TRBV5-4
TGTGCCAGCCTCCGTCGGGGCACAGATACGCAGTATTTT
CASLRRGTDTQYF
>once|NA|TRBJ1-3|TRBV19
TGTGCCAGTAGTTCAACCCTAGCCCCTGGAAACACCATATATTTT
CASSSTLAPGNTIYF
>once|NA|TRBJ1-5|TRBV6-5
TGTGCCAGCAGTTATACCCCAGGGTTTGATCAGCCCCAGCATTTT
CASSYTPGFDQPQHF
>NA|NA|TRBJ1-2|TRBV24-1
TGTGCCACCAGTGACCTATATGGCTACACCTTC
CATSDLYGYTF